This T cell receptor beta chain was sequenced in a study of T cell changes during pregnancy in multiple sclerosis. Trimming cost V 9 bases and J 3 bases, with 9 bases left between them. CDR1 and CDR2 (germline): ENHRY, SYGVKD. The CDR3 is made up of 12 amino acids. TCRdb keeps only in-frame clones here, not all; method: immunoSEQ multiplex PCR. The table shows under 75,000 clones, with around 90% occurring only once. This TCR was sampled from a female donor in good health, enrolled as a control in a pregnancy study. This chain joins TRBV10-3 and TRBJ1-5; the D gene is possibly TRBD1 (6 bases). The material sequenced was peripheral blood, taken in the third trimester of pregnancy. The CDR3 nucleotides are TGTGCCATTAGACAGGACAATCAGCCCCAGCATTTT. This sequence encodes CAIRQDNQPQHF.